Following are 27 T cell receptor beta chains from one sample sequenced in a study of cytomegalovirus exposure and HLA in healthy donors. PCR used 60 Vbeta primers and 13 Jbeta primers. Generated by immunoSEQ multiplex PCR, the TCRdb table keeps only in-frame clones and is missing some. The profile shows approximately 220,000 clones, around 80% of them singletons. Material for sequencing was PBMCs. All receptors derive from a young man in good health and CMV-seronegative.

This clone has a handful of counts. V gene TRBV28 combines with J gene TRBJ1-2, with 9 bases aligning to TRBD1. Germline V gene sequence: CDR1 MDHEN, CDR2 SYDVKM. V gave up 8 bases and J gave up 5 bases; unmatched junction bases: 6. The CDR3 sequence is 13 residues long. The CDR3 DNA reads TGTGCCAGCTTACGGACAGGGGCTTATGGCTACACCTTC. Translated: CASLRTGAYGYTF.

The chain employs TRBV7-9 and TRBJ2-3, with 11 bases aligning to TRBD2. With 5 bases clipped from V and 6 bases from J, the junction kept 7 bases outside the gene matches. The length of the CDR3 is 15 residues. Looked up from germline, CDR1 is SEHNR and CDR2 is FQNEAQ (reference sequence). The CDR3 sequence: CASSTTSGRADTQYF. The DNA for the CDR3 is TGTGCCAGCAGCACAACTAGCGGGAGAGCTGATACGCAGTATTTT.

This chain's CDR3 is CASSLGGGPNRGDEQYF. CDR3 coding DNA: TGTGCCAGCAGCTTAGGGGGGGGACCGAACCGGGGGGACGAGCAGTACTTC. This sequence joins TRBV7-6 and TRBJ2-7, with TRBD2 identical over 7 bases. Losses at the gene ends were 1 base for V and 5 bases for J; bases not matched to a gene: 14. The germline V gene has CDR1 SGHVS and CDR2 FNYEAQ. This CDR3 is 17 amino acids long.

The rearrangement links TRBV6-6 to TRBJ1-4, with a weak D call TRBD1 (6 bases). Germline V CDR1 and CDR2: MNHNY, SVGAGI (reference sequence). V lost 4 bases, J lost 8 bases, and 14 bases lay in between. The CDR3 extends over 14 amino acids. CDR3 coding DNA: TGTGCCAGCAGTTCCGAAAGGGGGAGAGAAAAACTGTTTTTT. Its translation is CASSSERGREKLFF.

The chain has TRBV2 and TRBJ2-1, with 10 bases lining up with TRBD1. After removal of 4 bases from V and 5 bases from J, the junction contained 11 bases not matched to a gene. CDR1 and CDR2 (germline): SNHLY, FYNNEI. CDR3 length: 17 residues. The CDR3 sequence: CASSGIVDRGQNNEQFF. The CDR3 coding sequence is TGTGCCAGCAGTGGCATTGTCGACAGGGGGCAAAACAATGAGCAGTTCTTC.

CDR3 coding DNA: TGTGCCAGCACCTACATACCTACAGGGAATGAAAAACTGTTTTTT. This translates into CASTYIPTGNEKLFF. The chain links TRBV2 to TRBJ1-4, with a weak D call TRBD1 (6 bases). V was pared by 7 bases and J by 5 bases, with 17 bases between. Looked up from germline, CDR1 is SNHLY and CDR2 is FYNNEI. CDR3 length: 15 amino acids. Using reference TRBV2 and TRBJ1-4 for the parts outside the CDR3, the full variable domain is EPEVTQTPSHQVTQMGQEVILRCVPISNHLYFYWYRQILGQKVEFLVSFYNNEISEKSEIFDDQFSVERPDGSNFTLKIRSTKLEDSAMYFCASTYIPTGNEKLFFGSGTQLSVL.

This clone was observed a single time. The V and J genes are TRBV7-8 and TRBJ1-3; D not certain. The CDR3 has 16 residues. CDR1 is SGHVS and CDR2 is FQNEAQ in the germline V gene. The V gene lost 1 base and the J gene lost 3 bases, with 13 bases spanning the gap. CDR3 coding DNA: TGTGCCAGCAGCTTAGTGACCCAGCGTGGTGGAAACACCATATATTTT. Its protein is CASSLVTQRGGNTIYF.

The J gene is TRBJ2-3, the V gene TRBV13; TRBD2 agrees at 10 bases. Germline V gives CDR1 PRHDT, CDR2 FYEKMQ (reference sequence). The CDR3 is 18 residues long. Trimming cost V 1 base and J 7 bases; bases outside gene matches: 14. CDR3 nucleotide sequence: TGTGCCAGCAGCTTAGAGGCAGCGGGAGGGGATATGGCGAATACGCAGTATTTT. This encodes CASSLEAAGGDMANTQYF.

The rearrangement uses TRBV11-2 and TRBJ2-1; D is ambiguous. The CDR3 contains 16 residues. Germline CDR1 and CDR2: SGHAT and FQNNGV. Between the trimmed V and J ends, which lost 1 base and 1 base, there was a span of 11 bases. CDR3 residues: CASSLVLEVSYNEQFF. CDR3 nucleotide sequence: TGTGCCAGCAGCTTAGTTCTAGAGGTTTCCTACAATGAGCAGTTCTTC.

This clone has a handful of counts. V usage is TRBV11-2 and J usage is TRBJ1-1, with D maybe TRBD1 (5 bases). Germline CDR1 reads SGHAT; CDR2 reads FQNNGV. V shed 1 base and J shed 4 bases, with 10 bases lying between them. The CDR3 has 14 residues. The CDR3 bases are TGTGCCAGCAGCTTAGGATATGACAGCACTGAAGCTTTCTTT. Residues: CASSLGYDSTEAFF.

In regard to this clone: An end of the junction does not agree with germline; a read error may underlie this. The J gene is TRBJ2-1, the V gene TRBV7-7; 13 nucleotides agree with TRBD2. The germline CDR1 and CDR2 sequences are SSHAT and FNYEAQ (reference sequence). The CDR3 is made up of 17 amino acids. CDR3 nucleotides: TGTGCTAGCAGCTTAGCACCGACTAGCGGGAGGAACAATGAGCAGTTCTTC. Amino acid sequence: CASSLAPTSGRNNEQFF.

The V and J genes are TRBV4-2 and TRBJ2-5; 10 positions agree with TRBD2. The CDR3 loop spans 16 amino acids. J was trimmed by 4 bases and V by 1 base; bases with no gene match: 6. The V gene's germline CDR1 is LGHNA and CDR2 YNFKEQ. This CDR3 reads CASSQGSSGSLETQYF. CDR3 nucleotide sequence: TGTGCCAGCAGCCAAGGATCTAGCGGGAGTTTAGAGACCCAGTACTTC.

The chain combines TRBV6-5 with TRBJ2-7; 8 positions match TRBD1. There are 15 residues in the CDR3. J gave up 3 bases and V 5 bases, and 9 bases lay outside the gene matches. Germline lookup yields CDR1 MNHEY and CDR2 SVGAGI. For the CDR3, the DNA is TGTGCCAGCAGTGGCCGACAGGGGTCGGGCTACGAGCAGTACTTC. Amino acids: CASSGRQGSGYEQYF.

The V call is TRBV13, the J call TRBJ2-1, with D possibly being TRBD1 (6 bases). There are 16 residues in the CDR3. V was clipped by 6 bases and J by 3 bases, with 18 bases between them. The germline V gene encodes CDR1 PRHDT and CDR2 FYEKMQ (reference sequence). The CDR3 DNA is TGTGCCAGCAGTAAAGAATTCCAGGGGAGCTACAATGAGCAGTTCTTC. Amino acid sequence: CASSKEFQGSYNEQFF. The variable domain in full, with the rest retrieved from reference TRBV13 and TRBJ2-1, is AAGVIQSPRHLIKEKRETATLKCYPIPRHDTVYWYQQGPGQDPQFLISFYEKMQSDKGSIPDRFSAQQFSDYHSELNMSSLELGDSALYFCASSKEFQGSYNEQFFGPGTRLTVL.

The gene calls are TRBV30 and TRBJ1-1; D unresolved. Germline CDR1 and CDR2: GTSNPN and SVGIG (reference sequence). The CDR3 is made up of 14 amino acids. V shed 2 bases and J shed 1 base, with 11 bases lying between them. CDR3 residues: CAWSTGYGNTEAFF. The CDR3 DNA sequence: TGTGCCTGGAGTACCGGGTACGGGAACACTGAAGCTTTCTTT.

J is TRBJ1-2 and V is TRBV30; D is perhaps TRBD1 (5 bases). V gave up 1 base and J gave up 5 bases, with 11 bases separating them. CDR1 GTSNPN and CDR2 SVGIG come from the germline V gene (reference sequence). This CDR3 has 13 amino acids. DNA for the CDR3: TGTGCCTGGAGTGCGGGACTGAGATATGGCTACACCTTC. This sequence encodes CAWSAGLRYGYTF.

The V gene is TRBV7-3, the J gene TRBJ2-2, with 9 bases aligning to TRBD2. Germline V lookup: CDR1 SGHTA, CDR2 FQGTGA. The V segment lost 3 bases and the J segment 4 bases; nucleotides outside the gene matches: 6. This CDR3 contains 16 residues. As DNA, the CDR3 is TGTGCCAGCAGCTTGGCGGGAGGGCCAGGCACCGGGGAGCTGTTTTTT. This translates into CASSLAGGPGTGELFF.

The CDR3 spells CASSPQRGDTQYF. The CDR3 DNA reads TGTGCCAGCAGCCCTCAAAGGGGGGATACGCAGTATTTT. The chain combines TRBV7-9 with TRBJ2-3, with D perhaps TRBD1 (6 bases). V was trimmed by 5 bases and J by 6 bases, leaving 12 bases between them. The CDR3 extends over 13 amino acids. Germline V gene lookup returns CDR1 SEHNR and CDR2 FQNEAQ (reference sequence). Using reference TRBV7-9 and TRBJ2-3 for the parts outside the CDR3, the full variable domain is DTGVSQNPRHKITKRGQNVTFRCDPISEHNRLYWYRQTLGQGPEFLTYFQNEAQLEKSRLLSDRFSAERPKGSFSTLEIQRTEQGDSAMYLCASSPQRGDTQYFGPGTRLTVL.

The CDR3, as DNA: TGTGCCAGCAGGTGGACTAGCGGGAGTTCCCGGGGGAATGGTGAGCAGTTCTTC. It specifies CASRWTSGSSRGNGEQFF. The chain recombines TRBV7-9 with TRBJ2-1; 13 bases align to TRBD2. This CDR3 region has 18 residues. Germline V gene sequence: CDR1 SEHNR, CDR2 FQNEAQ (reference sequence). V trimming: 6 bases; J trimming: 9 bases; junction bases outside the gene matches: 17.

The chain combines TRBV5-5 with TRBJ1-4, with 7 bases that match TRBD1. CDR3 length: 14 amino acids. CDR1 and CDR2 (germline): SGHKS, YYEKEE (reference sequence). The J segment lost 7 bases and the V segment lost 0 bases, leaving 3 bases of the junction unmatched. The CDR3 sequence is CASSLGQGIEKLFF. Here the CDR3 DNA reads TGTGCCAGCAGCTTGGGACAGGGCATTGAAAAACTGTTTTTT.

V gene TRBV28 combines with J gene TRBJ1-1; 7 positions match TRBD1. Trimming cost V 7 bases and J 3 bases; bases outside gene matches: 5. Germline V lookup: CDR1 MDHEN, CDR2 SYDVKM. CDR3 length: 13 residues. The DNA for the CDR3 is TGTGCCAGCAAGGGGGCGAAGGACACTGAAGCTTTCTTT. Protein product: CASKGAKDTEAFF. Drawing the rest from reference TRBV28 and TRBJ1-1, the complete variable domain is DVKVTQSSRYLVKRTGEKVFLECVQDMDHENMFWYRQDPGLGLRLIYFSYDVKMKEKGDIPEGYSVSREKKERFSLILESASTNQTSMYLCASKGAKDTEAFFGQGTRLTVV.

The rearrangement joins TRBV9 to TRBJ2-7, with TRBD2 identical over 10 bases. Germline assignment: CDR1 SGDLS and CDR2 YYNGEE. This CDR3 is 15 amino acids long. V shed 4 bases, J shed 1 base, and the junction held 5 bases outside the gene matches. The CDR3 here is CASSPPSGRSYEQYF. CDR3 sequence (DNA): TGTGCCAGCAGCCCCCCTAGCGGGAGATCCTACGAGCAGTACTTC.

This chain joins TRBV5-1 and TRBJ1-1; D is ambiguous. The V end lost 4 bases, the J end lost 1 base, and 8 bases lay between the germline ends. Germline values: CDR1 SGHRS, CDR2 YFSETQ. The CDR3 is 13 amino acids. The CDR3 sequence: CASSIAPNTEAFF. The CDR3 nucleotides are TGCGCCAGCAGCATAGCCCCGAACACTGAAGCTTTCTTT.

The chain is built from TRBV5-1 and TRBJ1-1, with D possibly TRBD1 on 5 matching bases. Per the germline V gene, CDR1 is SGHRS and CDR2 is YFSETQ. V lost 3 bases to trimming and J lost 4 bases, with 10 bases between them. This CDR3 is 13 amino acids long. CDR3 loop: CASSSEGRTEAFF. The CDR3 bases are TGCGCCAGCAGCTCGGAGGGGCGCACTGAAGCTTTCTTT.

CDR3 nucleotides: TGTGCCAGCAGCTTAGGGGGAGGGCCCTTCCACGAGCAGTACTTC. As protein: CASSLGGGPFHEQYF. This chain joins TRBV7-3 and TRBJ2-7; TRBD2 matches at 7 bases. V lost 2 bases to trimming and J lost 5 bases; unmatched junction nucleotides: 9. CDR1 SGHTA and CDR2 FQGTGA come from the germline V gene. This CDR3 region has 15 residues.

A few counts support this clone. The V gene is TRBV28, the J gene TRBJ2-2, with 7 bases fitting TRBD2. The germline V gene has CDR1 MDHEN and CDR2 SYDVKM. J gave up 1 base and V 8 bases, and 4 bases lay outside the gene matches. The CDR3 totals 14 residues. CDR3 loop: CASSGTKNTGELFF. As DNA, the CDR3 is TGTGCCAGCTCCGGGACTAAGAACACCGGGGAGCTGTTTTTT.

The genes are TRBV5-4 and TRBJ2-1; TRBD1 aligns across 10 bases. The CDR3 has 15 residues. The ends lost 3 bases at V and 3 bases at J; junction bases unmatched: 3. Germline V gene sequence: CDR1 SGHNT, CDR2 YYREEE (reference sequence). The chain's CDR3 is CASSSDRGDYNEQFF. CDR3 DNA: TGTGCCAGCAGCTCGGACAGGGGGGACTACAATGAGCAGTTCTTC.